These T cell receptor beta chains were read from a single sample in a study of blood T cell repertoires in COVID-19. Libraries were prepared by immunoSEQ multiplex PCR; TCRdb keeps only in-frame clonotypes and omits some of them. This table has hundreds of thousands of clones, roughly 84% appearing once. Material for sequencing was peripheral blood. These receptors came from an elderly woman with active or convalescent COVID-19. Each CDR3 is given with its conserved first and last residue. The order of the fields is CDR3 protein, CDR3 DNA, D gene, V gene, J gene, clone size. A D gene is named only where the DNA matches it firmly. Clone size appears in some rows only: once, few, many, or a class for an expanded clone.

CDR3: CASSPDRFRELFF; DNA: TGTGCCAGCAGCCCAGACAGGTTCCGGGAGCTGTTTTTT; D: .; V: TRBV6-2/TRBV6-3; J: TRBJ2-2; size: .
CDR3: CAISESPREPYEQYF; DNA: TGTGCCATCAGTGAGTCACCCCGGGAACCCTACGAGCAGTACTTC; D: .; V: TRBV10-3; J: TRBJ2-7; size: .
CDR3: CAISGNDRGPGETQYF; DNA: TGTGCCATCAGTGGGAATGACAGGGGGCCGGGAGAGACCCAGTACTTC; D: TRBD1; V: TRBV10-3; J: TRBJ2-5; size: .
CDR3: CASRQDPYGYTF; DNA: TGTGCCAGCAGACAGGACCCCTATGGCTACACCTTC; D: .; V: TRBV28; J: TRBJ1-2; size: .
CDR3: CASSPRGSDGYTF; DNA: TGTGCCAGCTCACCCAGGGGCTCGGATGGCTACACCTTC; D: .; V: TRBV18; J: TRBJ1-2; size: .
CDR3: CASSIGQRHEQYF; DNA: TGTGCCAGTAGTATTGGACAGCGGCACGAGCAGTACTTC; D: .; V: TRBV19; J: TRBJ2-7; size: .
CDR3: CASSFKSGVDYNEQFF; DNA: TGTGCCAGCAGTTTCAAGTCGGGGGTCGACTACAATGAGCAGTTCTTC; D: .; V: TRBV6-5; J: TRBJ2-1; size: .
CDR3: CASSQDLPSGYGYTF; DNA: TGCGCCAGCAGCCAAGATTTGCCTTCGGGCTATGGCTACACCTTC; D: .; V: TRBV4-3; J: TRBJ1-2; size: .
CDR3: CASTPGARDQPQHF; DNA: TGTGCCAGCACCCCCGGCGCGCGGGATCAGCCCCAGCATTTT; D: .; V: TRBV28; J: TRBJ1-5; size: once
CDR3: CASSYTMDRNTEAFF; DNA: TGTGCCAGCAGTTACACCATGGACAGGAACACTGAAGCTTTCTTT; D: .; V: TRBV6-2/TRBV6-3; J: TRBJ1-1; size: .
CDR3: CASSQTGTVSTDTQYF; DNA: TGTGCCAGCAGCCAAACCGGGACAGTCAGCACAGATACGCAGTATTTT; D: TRBD1; V: TRBV3-1/TRBV3-2; J: TRBJ2-3; size: .
CDR3: CASSSTLTYEQYF; DNA: TGTGCCAGCAGCTCTACTTTAACCTACGAGCAGTACTTC; D: .; V: TRBV5-4; J: TRBJ2-7; size: .
CDR3: CASSLRLAGSYNEQFF; DNA: TGTGCCAGCAGCCTAAGACTAGCGGGGTCCTACAATGAGCAGTTCTTC; D: TRBD2; V: TRBV3-1/TRBV3-2; J: TRBJ2-1; size: once
CDR3: CASKFQYDKRNNEQFF; DNA: TGTGCCAGCAAATTTCAGTACGACAAACGAAACAATGAGCAGTTCTTC; D: .; V: TRBV9; J: TRBJ2-1; size: once
CDR3: CASSYSGGATGELFF; DNA: TGTGCCAGCAGTTACTCAGGGGGGGCCACCGGGGAGCTGTTTTTT; D: .; V: TRBV6-5; J: TRBJ2-2; size: .
CDR3: CASSLGELAGSTDTQYF; DNA: TGTGCCAGCAGCTTAGGCGAACTAGCGGGGAGCACAGATACGCAGTATTTT; D: TRBD2; V: TRBV11-3; J: TRBJ2-3; size: .
CDR3: CASRITAGGTDTQYF; DNA: TGTGCCAGCAGGATTACAGCGGGGGGAACAGATACGCAGTATTTT; D: TRBD2; V: TRBV7-2; J: TRBJ2-3; size: once
CDR3: CASSREDRANTEAFF; DNA: TGTGCCAGCAGTCGAGAGGACAGGGCTAACACTGAAGCTTTCTTT; D: TRBD1; V: TRBV28; J: TRBJ1-1; size: .
CDR3: CAWILADKGNTEAFF; DNA: TGTGCCTGGATCCTCGCGGACAAAGGGAACACTGAAGCTTTCTTT; D: .; V: TRBV30; J: TRBJ1-1; size: once
CDR3: CASDRAKFLGSTDTQYF; DNA: TGTGCCTCGGACAGGGCCAAATTCTTAGGAAGCACAGATACGCAGTATTTT; D: TRBD1; V: TRBV30; J: TRBJ2-3; size: .
CDR3: CASSHGSNTQYF; DNA: TGTGCCAGCAGCCACGGTTCAAATACGCAGTATTTT; D: .; V: TRBV11-1; J: TRBJ2-3; size: .
CDR3: CASRGDRGPPHGYTF; DNA: TGTGCCAGCAGGGGGGACAGGGGCCCGCCCCATGGCTACACCTTC; D: TRBD1; V: TRBV2; J: TRBJ1-2; size: .
CDR3: CASMRWLGGNEQFF; DNA: TGTGCCAGCATGAGATGGCTAGGTGGCAATGAGCAGTTCTTC; D: .; V: TRBV27; J: TRBJ2-1; size: .
CDR3: CASSSQTGTGLSEAFF; DNA: TGCGCCAGCAGCTCTCAAACCGGGACAGGGTTGTCTGAAGCTTTCTTT; D: TRBD1; V: TRBV5-1; J: TRBJ1-1; size: once
CDR3: CASTLSGVLPRETQYF; DNA: TGTGCCAGCACCCTTAGCGGGGTCTTACCCCGGGAGACCCAGTACTTC; D: TRBD2; V: TRBV11-3; J: TRBJ2-5; size: .
CDR3: CASRETGSNTEAFF; DNA: TGTGCCAGCAGGGAGACAGGATCGAACACTGAAGCTTTCTTT; D: .; V: TRBV27; J: TRBJ1-1; size: once
CDR3: CATSDWGTGDNEQFF; DNA: TGTGCCACCAGTGATTGGGGGACAGGGGACAATGAGCAGTTCTTC; D: TRBD1; V: TRBV24-1; J: TRBJ2-1; size: once
CDR3: CATRQGLGLGGYTF; DNA: TGTGCCACCCGACAGGGACTGGGGCTTGGTGGCTACACCTTC; D: TRBD1; V: TRBV15; J: TRBJ1-2; size: .
CDR3: CASRVQGARSTEAFF; DNA: TGTGCCAGCAGGGTACAGGGGGCGAGAAGCACTGAAGCTTTCTTT; D: TRBD1; V: TRBV2; J: TRBJ1-1; size: .
CDR3: CASSPPGIETQYF; DNA: TGTGCCAGCTCACCGCCAGGGATAGAGACCCAGTACTTC; D: .; V: TRBV18; J: TRBJ2-5; size: .
CDR3: CASSFQGESGSPLHF; DNA: TGCGCCAGCAGCTTCCAGGGGGAGTCTGGTTCACCCCTCCACTTT; D: TRBD1; V: TRBV5-1; J: TRBJ1-6; size: few
CDR3: CASIGHKEYNSPLHF; DNA: TGTGCCAGCATCGGACATAAGGAGTATAATTCACCCCTCCACTTT; D: .; V: TRBV2; J: TRBJ1-6; size: .
CDR3: CASSATSGRAYEQYF; DNA: TGTGCCAGCAGCGCGACTAGCGGGAGGGCCTACGAGCAGTACTTC; D: TRBD2; V: TRBV9; J: TRBJ2-7; size: .
CDR3: CASSNRVSNQPQHF; DNA: TGTGCCAGTAGTAACAGGGTTAGCAATCAGCCCCAGCATTTT; D: .; V: TRBV19; J: TRBJ1-5; size: .
CDR3: CASSFGQGNQPQHF; DNA: TGCGCCAGCAGCTTTGGACAGGGAAATCAGCCCCAGCATTTT; D: TRBD1; V: TRBV5-1; J: TRBJ1-5; size: few
CDR3: CARIRDRGRGEQFF; DNA: TGTGCCAGAATCCGGGACAGGGGCCGCGGTGAGCAGTTCTTC; D: TRBD1; V: TRBV6-5; J: TRBJ2-1; size: .
CDR3: CASSVGGPGGNNSPLHF; DNA: TGTGCCAGCAGCGTAGGTGGGCCGGGGGGAAATAATTCACCCCTCCACTTT; D: .; V: TRBV9; J: TRBJ1-6; size: .
CDR3: CASSLARGALAKNIQYF; DNA: TGTGCCAGCAGCTTGGCCCGGGGGGCCTTGGCCAAAAACATTCAGTACTTC; D: .; V: TRBV5-4; J: TRBJ2-4; size: once
CDR3: CASSQDRLAGGRNEQFF; DNA: TGCGCCAGCAGCCAAGATAGACTAGCGGGAGGGCGGAATGAGCAGTTCTTC; D: TRBD2; V: TRBV4-3; J: TRBJ2-1; size: .
CDR3: CASRDPGGSQETQYF; DNA: TGCGCCAGCAGGGACCCGGGGGGCTCACAAGAGACCCAGTACTTC; D: .; V: TRBV5-1; J: TRBJ2-5; size: once
CDR3: CASCNSGSFGNEQFF; DNA: TGTGCCAGCTGTAATAGCGGGAGTTTCGGTAATGAGCAGTTCTTC; D: TRBD2; V: TRBV6-5; J: TRBJ2-1; size: .
CDR3: CASSGPTSGRSDEQFF; DNA: TGCGCCAGCAGCGGGCCGACTAGCGGGAGGTCAGATGAGCAGTTCTTC; D: TRBD2; V: TRBV5-1; J: TRBJ2-1; size: .
CDR3: CASSLASGRTYEQYF; DNA: TGTGCCAGCAGCTTGGCTAGCGGGAGAACCTACGAGCAGTACTTC; D: TRBD2; V: TRBV7-3; J: TRBJ2-7; size: .
CDR3: CASSPSPGPYEQYF; DNA: TGTGCCAGCAGCCCCAGTCCTGGCCCCTACGAGCAGTACTTC; D: .; V: TRBV7-3; J: TRBJ2-7; size: .
CDR3: CASSSSGGGDTQYF; DNA: TGTGCCAGCAGCTCAAGCGGGGGCGGGGATACGCAGTATTTT; D: TRBD2; V: TRBV11-1; J: TRBJ2-3; size: few
CDR3: CASSQATSGRLDTQYF; DNA: TGCGCCAGCAGCCAAGCTACTAGCGGGAGATTAGATACGCAGTATTTT; D: TRBD2; V: TRBV4-3; J: TRBJ2-3; size: .
CDR3: CAWKVGGRVGSFRGKTQYF; DNA: TGTGCCTGGAAAGTCGGGGGGCGAGTGGGGTCTTTCCGTGGAAAGACCCAGTACTTC; D: .; V: TRBV30; J: TRBJ2-5; size: .
CDR3: CASRKQGDTGELFF; DNA: TGTGCCAGCAGGAAACAGGGTGATACCGGGGAGCTGTTTTTT; D: .; V: TRBV7-2; J: TRBJ2-2; size: .
CDR3: CASSPTGNNQPQHF; DNA: TGTGCCAGCAGTCCAACAGGAAACAATCAGCCCCAGCATTTT; D: .; V: TRBV28; J: TRBJ1-5; size: .
CDR3: CASSAGQGRTQYF; DNA: TGTGCCAGCAGCGCAGGACAGGGTCGGACCCAGTACTTC; D: TRBD1; V: TRBV7-3; J: TRBJ2-5; size: .
CDR3: CASSPTVVQPQHF; DNA: TGTGCCAGCAGTCCGACTGTGGTTCAGCCCCAGCATTTT; D: .; V: TRBV27; J: TRBJ1-5; size: .